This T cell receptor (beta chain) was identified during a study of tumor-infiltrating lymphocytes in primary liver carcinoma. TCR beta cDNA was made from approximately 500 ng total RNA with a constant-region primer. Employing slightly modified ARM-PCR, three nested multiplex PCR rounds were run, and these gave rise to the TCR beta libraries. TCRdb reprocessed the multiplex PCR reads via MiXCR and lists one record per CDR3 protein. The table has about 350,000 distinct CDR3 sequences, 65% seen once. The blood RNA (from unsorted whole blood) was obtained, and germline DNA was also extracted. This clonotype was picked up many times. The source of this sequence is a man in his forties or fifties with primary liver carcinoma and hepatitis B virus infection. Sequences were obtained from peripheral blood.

In DNA form, the CDR3 reads TGTGCCAGCAGCCGGGTTGGAGAAAAACTGTTTTTT. This translates into CASSRVGEKLFF. The V and J genes are TRBV4-2 and TRBJ1-4, with unresolved D. The CDR3 covers 12 residues. The germline V and J ends were trimmed by 4 bases and 8 bases, with 8 bases remaining between them. Germline CDR1 reads LGHNA; CDR2 reads YNFKEQ.